The subject of this entry is one T cell receptor (beta chain). No cognate antigen has been identified for it. No qualities accompany the bases; no much larger clone lies one base away. The entry originates in a study of control samples from healthy donors and cancer patients (dated by TCRdb to the early 2020s). The protocol used for the library was the immunoSEQ multiplex PCR assay. TCRdb took this table from immuneACCESS and kept in-frame rearrangements with V and J called. Such tables lack part of the clones; where checked against another copy, unresolved V genes explain under half of the gap, and the rest is unexplained. The sample table contains about 79,000 clones; only one count was recorded for over 85% of them. The ten largest clones represent roughly 1.3% of the sample. This clonotype was sampled from a woman in her 40s with lung cancer. Sequencing input: PBMCs.

The CDR3 sequence is CASSLGTSGDNEQFF. Read as DNA, the sequence is TGTGCCAGCAGCTTGGGGACTAGCGGTGACAATGAGCAGTTCTTC. The rearrangement combines TRBV5-4 with TRBJ2-1, and 10 bases in between align with TRBD2. Sequences SGHNT (CDR1) and YYREEE (CDR2) are obtained from the germline V gene (reference sequence). The CDR3 starts with the cysteine, ends with the phenylalanine, and has 15 residues. The kept DNA is CDR3 alone, 45 bases in frame from the first base. Trimmed from V: 0 bases; trimmed from J: 5 bases; junction bases lacking a gene match: 2.